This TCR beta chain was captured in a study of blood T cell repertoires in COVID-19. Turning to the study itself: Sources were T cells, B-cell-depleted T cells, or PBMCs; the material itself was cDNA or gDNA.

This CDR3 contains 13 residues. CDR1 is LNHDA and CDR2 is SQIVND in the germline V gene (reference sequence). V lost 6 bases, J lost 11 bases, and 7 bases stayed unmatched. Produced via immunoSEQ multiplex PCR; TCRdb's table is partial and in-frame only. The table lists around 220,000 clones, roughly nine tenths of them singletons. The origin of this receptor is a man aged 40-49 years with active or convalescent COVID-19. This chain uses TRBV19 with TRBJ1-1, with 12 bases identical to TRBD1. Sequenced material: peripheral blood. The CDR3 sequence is CASSGTGGVWAFF. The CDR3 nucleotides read TGTGCCAGTAGCGGGACAGGGGGCGTTTGGGCTTTCTTT.